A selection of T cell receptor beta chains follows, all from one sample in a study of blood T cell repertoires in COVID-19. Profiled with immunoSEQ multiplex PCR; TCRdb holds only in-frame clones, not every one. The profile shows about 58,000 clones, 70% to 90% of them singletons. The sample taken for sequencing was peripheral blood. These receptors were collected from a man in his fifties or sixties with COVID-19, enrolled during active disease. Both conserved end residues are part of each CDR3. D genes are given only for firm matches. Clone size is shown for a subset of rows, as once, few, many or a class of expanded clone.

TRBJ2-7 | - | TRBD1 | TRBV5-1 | CASSLAGQGSHEQYF | TGCGCCAGCAGCTTGGCGGGACAGGGTAGCCACGAGCAGTACTTC
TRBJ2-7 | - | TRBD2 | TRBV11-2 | CASSPMAGGREQYF | TGTGCCAGCAGCCCCATGGCGGGAGGGCGCGAGCAGTACTTC
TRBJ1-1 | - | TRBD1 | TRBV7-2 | CASSLLLGQTNTEAFF | TGTGCCAGCAGCCTTCTCTTGGGACAGACGAACACTGAAGCTTTCTTT
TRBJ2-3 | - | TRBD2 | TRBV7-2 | CASSSRGLAGIADTQYF | TGTGCCAGCAGTTCGCGGGGACTAGCGGGGATAGCAGATACGCAGTATTTT
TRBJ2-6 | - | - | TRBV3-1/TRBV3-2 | CASSSSVANVLTF | TGTGCCAGCAGTTCCTCTGTGGCCAACGTCCTGACTTTC
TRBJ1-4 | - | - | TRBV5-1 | CASSLDPGDEKLFF | TGCGCCAGCAGCTTGGATCCAGGGGATGAAAAACTGTTTTTT
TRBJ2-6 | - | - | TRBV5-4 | CASSSSTGYSGANVLTF | TGTGCCAGCAGCTCTTCCACAGGGTACTCTGGGGCCAACGTCCTGACTTTC
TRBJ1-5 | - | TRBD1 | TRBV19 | CASSGRGFQPQHF | TGTGCCAGTAGTGGCAGGGGGTTCCAGCCCCAGCATTTT
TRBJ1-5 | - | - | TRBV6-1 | CASSERRDQPQHF | TGTGCCAGCAGTGAAAGGAGGGATCAGCCCCAGCATTTT
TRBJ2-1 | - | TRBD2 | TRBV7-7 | CASSLGAGAVDEQFF | TGTGCTAGCAGCTTAGGAGCGGGGGCAGTCGATGAGCAGTTCTTC
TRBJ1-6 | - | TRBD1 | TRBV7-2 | CASSLSTGGNNSPLHF | TGTGCCAGCAGCTTAAGTACAGGGGGAAATAATTCACCCCTCCACTTT
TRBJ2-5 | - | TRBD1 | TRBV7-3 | CASSLAGDRGETQYF | TGTGCCAGCAGCTTGGCGGGGGACAGGGGAGAGACCCAGTACTTC
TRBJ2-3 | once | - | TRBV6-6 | CASSSGGSTDTQYF | TGTGCCAGCAGTTCCGGGGGAAGCACAGATACGCAGTATTTT
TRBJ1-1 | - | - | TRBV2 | CASRAGVSTEAFF | TGTGCCAGCAGGGCCGGGGTGAGCACTGAAGCTTTCTTT
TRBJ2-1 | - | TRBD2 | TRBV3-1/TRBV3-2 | CASSQDLSGSRGNEQFF | TGTGCCAGCAGCCAAGATCTCAGCGGGAGCCGGGGGAATGAGCAGTTCTTC
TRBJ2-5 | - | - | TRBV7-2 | CASSLSPPETQYF | TGTGCCAGCAGCTTGAGTCCGCCGGAGACCCAGTACTTC
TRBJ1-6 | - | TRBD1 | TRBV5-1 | CASSLGGQGNNSPLHF | TGCGCCAGCAGCTTGGGGGGACAGGGAAATAATTCACCCCTCCACTTT
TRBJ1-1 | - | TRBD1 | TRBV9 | CASSWLSGQGRGTEAFF | TGTGCCAGCAGCTGGCTCAGCGGACAGGGACGGGGCACTGAAGCTTTCTTT
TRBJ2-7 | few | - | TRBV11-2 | CASSLNTGTYEQYF | TGTGCCAGCAGCTTAAATACGGGAACATACGAGCAGTACTTC
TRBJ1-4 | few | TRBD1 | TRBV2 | CASNGGQGGDSEKLFF | TGTGCCAGCAACGGAGGACAGGGCGGTGATAGTGAAAAACTGTTTTTT
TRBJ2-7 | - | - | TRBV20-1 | CSASFQTSTYEQYF | TGCAGTGCTAGTTTTCAGACTTCTACCTACGAGCAGTACTTC
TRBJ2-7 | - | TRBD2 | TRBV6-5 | CASSVGLALEQYF | TGTGCCAGCAGCGTGGGACTAGCTCTCGAGCAGTACTTC
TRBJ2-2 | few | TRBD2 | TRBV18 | CASSPVAGAYTGELFF | TGTGCCAGCTCACCAGTAGCGGGGGCGTACACCGGGGAGCTGTTTTTT
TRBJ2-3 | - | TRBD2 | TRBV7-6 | CASSLLVERGRDTQYF | TGTGCCAGCAGCCTCCTGGTGGAGCGGGGCCGAGATACGCAGTATTTT
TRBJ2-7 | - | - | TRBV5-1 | CASREQYEQYF | TGCGCCAGCCGGGAACAATACGAGCAGTACTTC
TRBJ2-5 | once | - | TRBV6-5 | CASSSLEKTETQYF | TGTGCCAGCAGTTCCTTGGAAAAGACTGAGACCCAGTACTTC
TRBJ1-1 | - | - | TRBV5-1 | CASSLYSNTEAFF | TGCGCCAGCAGCTTGTACTCGAACACTGAAGCTTTCTTT
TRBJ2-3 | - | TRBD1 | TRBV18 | CASSPGTGSYF | TGTGCCAGCTCACCAGGGACAGGGAGTTATTTT
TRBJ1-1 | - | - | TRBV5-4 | CASSWGVMNTEAFF | TGTGCCAGCAGCTGGGGGGTAATGAACACTGAAGCTTTCTTT
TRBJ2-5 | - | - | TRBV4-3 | CASSQAPGVQETQYF | TGCGCCAGCAGCCAAGCGCCAGGGGTTCAAGAGACCCAGTACTTC